Here is one T cell receptor beta chain with its context. No antigen is known for it. The source of the sample is a study of cytomegalovirus exposure and HLA in healthy donors. The CDR3 is 19 residues long. Trimming removed 3 bases from V and 0 bases from J; junction bases left unmatched: 10. The V gene's germline CDR1 is MGHRA and CDR2 YSYEKL. Overall study results and limits: Analyzed later, most CMV-associated TCR beta chains appeared HLA-restricted.

The PCR made use of 60 Vbeta and 13 Jbeta primers. Generated by immunoSEQ multiplex PCR, the TCRdb table keeps only in-frame clones and is missing some. The repertoire has 82,000 or so clones, around 70% of them found once; the top ten carry 6.2%. The sequenced sample was PBMCs. The J gene is TRBJ2-1, the V gene TRBV4-1; TRBD2 matches 11 bases. The sequence came from a woman aged 45-59 years in good health and CMV-seropositive. CDR3 nucleotides: TGCGCCAGCAGCCACCCGGGACTAGCGGCCGGGAGCTCCTACAATGAGCAGTTCTTC. This sequence encodes CASSHPGLAAGSSYNEQFF.